This T cell receptor (beta chain) comes out of a study of chemoradiotherapy in HPV16-positive cancers. This CDR3 comprises 15 residues. V gave up 4 bases and J gave up 5 bases; unmatched junction bases: 9. The germline V gene has CDR1 SNHLY and CDR2 FYNNEI. Clones were read by immunoSEQ multiplex PCR, and TCRdb kept only the in-frame ones, dropping some. This table has fewer than 25,000 clones, 80% to 95% appearing once. The sequence was obtained from a human donor with HPV-associated anogenital cancer. This chain connects TRBV2 to TRBJ2-5; TRBD2 matches 8 bases. This sample comprised blood, obtained from a patient who underwent chemoradiotherapy. The CDR3 loop is CASSVERGLGETQYF. In DNA form, the CDR3 reads TGTGCCAGCAGTGTTGAGCGGGGGCTGGGGGAGACCCAGTACTTC.